The clone carrying this TCR beta chain appeared many times. Its specificity is not known. Trimming shortened V by 1 base and J by 4 bases, and 11 bases separated the two germline ends. Germline CDR1 DFQATT, CDR2 SNEGSKA (reference sequence). The CDR3 consists of 14 residues. The authors prepared the TCRbeta library with unique molecular identifiers. TCRdb re-called the PCR reads with MiXCR, one entry per CDR3 protein. Of tens of thousands of distinct CDR3 sequences listed, over 4.5% are singletons. This record comes from a study of T-cell reconstitution after alpha-beta-depleted transplantation in children. General study results and limits: There were some patients whose high TCRbeta diversity at day 60 came from surviving recipient T cells and thymic progenitors. Alpha-beta T cells present about two months after transplant were reported to originate from several hundred expanded graft clones. The authors attributed T-cell counts and diversity one year after transplant mostly to newly produced T cells.

The chain couples TRBV20-1 to TRBJ1-3; D unresolved. This TCR came from a female patient aged 2-9 years who had a stem cell transplant for aplastic anemia, so the T cells may come from the graft donor. The starting material was PBMCs, mostly from graft donor cells, obtained 60 days after TCRalphabeta/CD19-depleted stem cell transplant. The CDR3 bases are TGCAGTGCTAGAGGCCCGGGTGGGGGAAACACCATATATTTT. This codes for CSARGPGGGNTIYF.